These 14 T cell receptor beta chains originate from one sample sequenced in a study of blood T cell repertoires in COVID-19. Measured with immunoSEQ multiplex PCR; TCRdb has only the in-frame clones, and not every one. Of around 230,000 clones listed, around four fifths were seen once; the top ten hold just over 2.5%. Specimen: peripheral blood. The receptors shown here come from a woman in her sixties or seventies with active or convalescent COVID-19.

Only one count was recorded for this clone. The chain employs TRBV30 and TRBJ2-7, with a weak D call TRBD2 (6 bases). CDR1 and CDR2 (germline): GTSNPN, SVGIG (reference sequence). The V and J ends lost 3 bases and 2 bases respectively, with 14 bases between them. This CDR3 contains 14 residues. CDR3 nucleotide sequence: TGTGCCTGGAGATGGAGTAGCGGCCCCTACGAGCAGTACTTC. This translates into CAWRWSSGPYEQYF. The complete variable domain, with remaining parts taken from reference TRBV30 and TRBJ2-7, reads SQTIHQWPATLVQPVGSPLSLECTVEGTSNPNLYWYRQAAGRGLQLLFYSVGIGQISSEVPQNLSASRPQDRQFILSSKKLLLSDSGFYLCAWRWSSGPYEQYFGPGTRLTVT.

This clone was seen only a few times. This rearrangement joins TRBV19 to TRBJ1-6; perhaps TRBD1 as D (5 bases). This CDR3 is 16 amino acids long. V was pared by 7 bases and J by 6 bases, with 19 bases between. CDR1 and CDR2 from the germline V gene are LNHDA and SQIVND (reference sequence). CDR3 loop: CASTPRRGLSNSPLHF. In DNA, the CDR3 is TGTGCCAGTACCCCGCGGAGGGGCTTGTCTAATTCACCCCTCCACTTT. The full variable domain, with the rest looked up from reference TRBV19 and TRBJ1-6, is DGGITQSPKYLFRKEGQNVTLSCEQNLNHDAMYWYRQDPGQGLRLIYYSQIVNDFQKGDIAEGYSVSREKKESFPLTVTSAQKNPTAFYLCASTPRRGLSNSPLHFGNGTRLTVT.

The chain has TRBV27 and TRBJ1-1; weak D call: TRBD1 (6 bases). Germline V gene data show CDR1 as MNHEY and CDR2 as SMNVEV (reference sequence). V lost 3 bases and J lost 1, with 9 bases in between. The CDR3 extends over 14 amino acids. The CDR3 nucleotides are TGTGCCAGCAGTTTCGGGACATCGAACACTGAAGCTTTCTTT. This translates into CASSFGTSNTEAFF.

V is TRBV2 and J is TRBJ2-7; the match to TRBD1 covers 11 bases. The CDR3 length is 16 residues. Looked up from germline, CDR1 is SNHLY and CDR2 is FYNNEI. V shed 6 bases and J 4 bases; nucleotides not matched to a gene: 11. CDR3 bases: TGTGCCAGCAGAAGTATTGGACAGGGGGCACAATACGAGCAGTACTTC. This encodes CASRSIGQGAQYEQYF.

This chain connects TRBV11-2 to TRBJ2-5, with 9 bases lining up with TRBD1. The CDR3 contains 17 residues. The germline gives CDR1 SGHAT, CDR2 FQNNGV. Trimming at V came to 1 base and at J to 3 bases, leaving 9 bases not matched to a gene. CDR3 nucleotides: TGTGCCAGCAGCTTAGTTAGGTCGGGGGACAGGGAAGAGACCCAGTACTTC. Protein sequence: CASSLVRSGDREETQYF.

This clone was picked up a small number of times. The V and J genes are TRBV5-1 and TRBJ1-6; 7 positions match TRBD1. From germline, CDR1 is SGHRS and CDR2 YFSETQ. The length of the CDR3 is 15 residues. V dropped 2 bases and J dropped 5; count of bases not matched to a gene: 4. The DNA of the CDR3 is TGCGCCAGCAGCTTCGGGACAGCAGATAATTCACCCCTCCACTTT. Translated: CASSFGTADNSPLHF.

The V gene is TRBV9, the J gene TRBJ1-2; a weak D match, TRBD1 (5 bases). V was pared by 4 bases and J by 8 bases, with 12 bases between. Germline CDR1 is SGDLS and CDR2 is YYNGEE. This CDR3 has 12 amino acids. CDR3 bases: TGTGCCAGCAGCTCCCAGGGCCAGGGCTACACCTTC. Translating it yields CASSSQGQGYTF.

This chain connects TRBV6-6 to TRBJ1-2, with D possibly being TRBD1 (6 bases). V was cut by 6 bases and J by 10 bases, with 18 bases left in between. There are 13 residues in the CDR3. Germline V gene sequence: CDR1 MNHNY, CDR2 SVGAGI (reference sequence). The CDR3 nucleotides read TGTGCCAGCAGCCGGGAACAGGGAAGTCACTACACCTTC. Its protein product is CASSREQGSHYTF.

The rearrangement uses TRBV5-3 and TRBJ1-4; D is uncertain. TRBV5-3 is identified as an open reading frame with a role that is uncertain. CDR3 length equals 14 residues. The ends were cut back, 7 bases at V and 6 bases at J, with 16 bases in the middle. This CDR3 is CARGGRQGYEKLFF. CDR3 DNA: TGTGCCAGAGGCGGGCGACAAGGGTATGAAAAACTGTTTTTT.

The chain employs TRBV5-1 and TRBJ1-1, with a tentative D call TRBD1 (6 bases). Germline V gene sequence: CDR1 SGHRS, CDR2 YFSETQ. The CDR3 consists of 14 residues. Trimming removed 6 bases at V and 3 bases at J, with 15 bases between. DNA for the CDR3: TGCGCCAGCACTACCACAGGGTCGGACACTGAAGCTTTCTTT. Its translation: CASTTTGSDTEAFF.

This clone occurred a few times. The CDR3 nucleotides read TGTGCCATCACCCCGGGACAGGGAAGACACACCATATATTTT. This codes for CAITPGQGRHTIYF. This chain uses TRBV10-3 with TRBJ1-3; 9 positions agree with TRBD1. The trim removed 7 bases at V and 8 bases at J, leaving 9 bases unmatched. The CDR3 contains 14 residues. From germline, CDR1 is ENHRY and CDR2 SYGVKD.

The chain recombines TRBV18 with TRBJ2-1; 8 bases agree with TRBD1. V lost 2 bases, J lost 4 bases, and 4 bases stayed unmatched. The germline gives CDR1 KGHSH, CDR2 LQKENI. This CDR3 has 15 residues. Here the CDR3 reads CASSPMDRVYNEQFF. The CDR3 DNA sequence: TGTGCCAGCTCACCAATGGACAGGGTATACAATGAGCAGTTCTTC.

The chain employs TRBV7-3 and TRBJ2-7; 8 nucleotides line up with TRBD1. CDR1 is SGHTA and CDR2 is FQGTGA in the germline V gene. The trim removed 0 bases at V and 5 bases at J, leaving 12 bases unmatched. The CDR3 is 17 amino acids. The CDR3 DNA follows: TGTGCCAGCAGCTTAACGGAGGCAGGACAGGGCGAGCACGAGCAGTACTTC. Residues: CASSLTEAGQGEHEQYF.

Ten or more counts support this clone. V usage is TRBV3-1 (or the pseudogene TRBV3-2) and J usage is TRBJ1-2, with D possibly TRBD1 on 6 matching bases. The V gene lost 4 bases and the J gene lost 6 bases, with 18 bases spanning the gap. The CDR3 has 15 amino acids. Germline V gene lookup returns CDR1 LGHDT and CDR2 YNNKEL (reference sequence). The CDR3 loop reads CASSRTIPDSNGYTF. The CDR3 DNA follows: TGTGCCAGCAGCCGCACTATCCCGGACAGCAATGGCTACACCTTC.